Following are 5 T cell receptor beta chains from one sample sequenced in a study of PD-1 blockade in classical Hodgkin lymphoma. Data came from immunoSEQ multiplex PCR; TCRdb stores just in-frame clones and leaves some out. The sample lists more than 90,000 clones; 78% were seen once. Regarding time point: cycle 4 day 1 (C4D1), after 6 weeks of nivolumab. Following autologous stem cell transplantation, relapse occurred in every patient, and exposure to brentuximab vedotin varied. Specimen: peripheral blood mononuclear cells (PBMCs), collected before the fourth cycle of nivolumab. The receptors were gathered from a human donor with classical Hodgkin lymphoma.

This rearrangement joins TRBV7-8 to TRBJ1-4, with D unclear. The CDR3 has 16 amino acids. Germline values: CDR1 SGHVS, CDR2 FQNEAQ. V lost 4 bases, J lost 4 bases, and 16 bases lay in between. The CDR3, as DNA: TGTGCCAGCAGCTCAGTAGGAGGACGGATTAATGAAAAACTGTTTTTT. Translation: CASSSVGGRINEKLFF. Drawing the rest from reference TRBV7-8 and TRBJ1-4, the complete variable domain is GAGVSQSPRYKVAKRGQDVALRCDPISGHVSLFWYQQALGQGPEFLTYFQNEAQLDKSGLPSDRFFAERPEGSVSTLKIQRTQQEDSAVYLCASSSVGGRINEKLFFGSGTQLSVL.

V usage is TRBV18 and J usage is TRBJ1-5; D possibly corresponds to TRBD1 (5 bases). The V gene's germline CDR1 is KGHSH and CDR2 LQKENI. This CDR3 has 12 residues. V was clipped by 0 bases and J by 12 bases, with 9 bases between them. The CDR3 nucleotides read TGTGCCAGCTCACCACCGGGGGGGTTCCAGCATTTT. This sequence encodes CASSPPGGFQHF.

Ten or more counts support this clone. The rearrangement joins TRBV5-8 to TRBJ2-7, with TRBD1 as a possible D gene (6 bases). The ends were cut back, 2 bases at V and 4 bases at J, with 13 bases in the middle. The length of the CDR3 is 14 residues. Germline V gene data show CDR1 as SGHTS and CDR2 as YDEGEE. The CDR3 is CASSLLTGRYEQYF. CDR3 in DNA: TGTGCCAGCAGCTTACTAACAGGGCGTTACGAGCAGTACTTC.

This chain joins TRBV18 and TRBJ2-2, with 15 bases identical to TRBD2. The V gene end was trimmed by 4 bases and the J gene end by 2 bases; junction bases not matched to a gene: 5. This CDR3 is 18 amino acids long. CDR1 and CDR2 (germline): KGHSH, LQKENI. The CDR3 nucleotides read TGTGCCAGCTCACGAGGGACTAGCGGGAGGAGAAACACCGGGGAGCTGTTTTTT. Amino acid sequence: CASSRGTSGRRNTGELFF. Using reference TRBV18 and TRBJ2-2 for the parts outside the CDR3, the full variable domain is NAGVMQNPRHLVRRRGQEARLRCSPMKGHSHVYWYRQLPEEGLKFMVYLQKENIIDESGMPKERFSAEFPKEGPSILRIQQVVRGDSAAYFCASSRGTSGRRNTGELFFGEGSRLTVL.

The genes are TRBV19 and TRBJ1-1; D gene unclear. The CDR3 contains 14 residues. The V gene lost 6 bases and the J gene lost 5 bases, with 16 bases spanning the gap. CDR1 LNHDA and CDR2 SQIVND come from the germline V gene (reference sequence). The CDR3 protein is CASSNDFQRTEAFF. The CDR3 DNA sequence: TGTGCCAGTAGCAATGACTTCCAGCGGACTGAAGCTTTCTTT.